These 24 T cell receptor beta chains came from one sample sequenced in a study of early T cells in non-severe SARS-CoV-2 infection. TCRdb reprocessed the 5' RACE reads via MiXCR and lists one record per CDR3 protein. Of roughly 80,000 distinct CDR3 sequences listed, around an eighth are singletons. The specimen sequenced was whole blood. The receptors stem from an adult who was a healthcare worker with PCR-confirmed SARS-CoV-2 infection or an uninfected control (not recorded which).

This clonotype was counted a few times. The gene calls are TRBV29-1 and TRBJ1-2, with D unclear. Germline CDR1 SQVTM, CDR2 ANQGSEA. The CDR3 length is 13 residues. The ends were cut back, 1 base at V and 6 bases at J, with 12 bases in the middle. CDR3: CSVEVPGTHGYTF. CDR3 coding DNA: TGCAGCGTTGAAGTCCCCGGAACGCATGGCTACACCTTC. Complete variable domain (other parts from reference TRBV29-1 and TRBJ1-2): SAVISQKPSRDICQRGTSLTIQCQVDSQVTMMFWYRQQPGQSLTLIATANQGSEATYESGFVIDKFPISRPNLTFSTLTVSNMSPEDSSIYLCSVEVPGTHGYTFGSGTRLTVV.

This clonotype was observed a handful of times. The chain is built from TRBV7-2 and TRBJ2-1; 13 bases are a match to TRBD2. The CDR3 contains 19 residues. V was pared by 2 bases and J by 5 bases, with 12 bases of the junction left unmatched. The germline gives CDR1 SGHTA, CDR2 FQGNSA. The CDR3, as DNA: TGTGCCAGCAGCTTACGCGGCCCGACTAGCGGGGGGCGAGACAATGAGCAGTTCTTC. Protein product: CASSLRGPTSGGRDNEQFF. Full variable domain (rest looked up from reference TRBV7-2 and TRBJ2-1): GAGVSQSPSNKVTEKGKDVELRCDPISGHTALYWYRQSLGQGLEFLIYFQGNSAPDKSGLPSDRFSAERTGGSVSTLTIQRTQQEDSAVYLCASSLRGPTSGGRDNEQFFGPGTRLTVL.

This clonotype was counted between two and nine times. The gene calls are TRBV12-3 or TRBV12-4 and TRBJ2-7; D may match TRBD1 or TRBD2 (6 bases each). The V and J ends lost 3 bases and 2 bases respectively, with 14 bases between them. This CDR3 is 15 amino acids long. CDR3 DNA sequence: TGTGCCAGCAGTTTTGATCCGGGGGCGGCCTACGAGCAGTACTTC. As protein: CASSFDPGAAYEQYF.

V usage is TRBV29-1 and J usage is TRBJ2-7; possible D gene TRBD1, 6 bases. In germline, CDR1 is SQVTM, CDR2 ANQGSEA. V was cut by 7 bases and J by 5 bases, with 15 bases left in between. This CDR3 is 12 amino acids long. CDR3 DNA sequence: TGCAGCGCCCGGCAGGGGAGTAACGAGCAGTACTTC. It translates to CSARQGSNEQYF.

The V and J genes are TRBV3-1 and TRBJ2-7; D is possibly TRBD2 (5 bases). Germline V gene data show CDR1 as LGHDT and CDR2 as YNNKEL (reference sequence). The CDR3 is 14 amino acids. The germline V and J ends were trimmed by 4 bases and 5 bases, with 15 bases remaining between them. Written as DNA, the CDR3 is TGTGCCAGCAGCCCCGCAGAGGGCTACAACGAGCAGTACTTC. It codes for CASSPAEGYNEQYF.

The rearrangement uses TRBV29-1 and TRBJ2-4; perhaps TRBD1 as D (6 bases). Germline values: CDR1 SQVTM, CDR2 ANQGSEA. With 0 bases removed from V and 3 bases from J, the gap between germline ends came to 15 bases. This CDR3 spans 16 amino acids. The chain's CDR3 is CSVEDRRLGGKNIQYF. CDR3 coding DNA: TGCAGCGTTGAAGATAGGCGGCTAGGGGGCAAAAACATTCAGTACTTC.

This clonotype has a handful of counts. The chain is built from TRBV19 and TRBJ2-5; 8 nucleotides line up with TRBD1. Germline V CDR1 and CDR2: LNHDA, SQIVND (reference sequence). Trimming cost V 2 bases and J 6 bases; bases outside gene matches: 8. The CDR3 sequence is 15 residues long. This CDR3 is CASSITAQGVKTQYF. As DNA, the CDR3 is TGTGCCAGTAGTATAACAGCACAGGGGGTGAAGACCCAGTACTTC.

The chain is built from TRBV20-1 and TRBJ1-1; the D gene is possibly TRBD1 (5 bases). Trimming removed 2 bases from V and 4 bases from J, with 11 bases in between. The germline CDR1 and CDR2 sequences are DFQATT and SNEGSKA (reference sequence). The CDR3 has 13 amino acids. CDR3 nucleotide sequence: TGCAGTGCTAGAAAGGGGTCGGGCACTGAAGCTTTCTTT. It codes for CSARKGSGTEAFF.

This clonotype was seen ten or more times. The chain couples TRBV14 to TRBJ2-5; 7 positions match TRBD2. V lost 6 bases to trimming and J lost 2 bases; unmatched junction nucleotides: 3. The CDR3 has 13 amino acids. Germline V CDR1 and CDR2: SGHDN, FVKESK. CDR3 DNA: TGTGCCAGCAGTCTACTAGCGCAAGAGACCCAGTACTTC. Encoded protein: CASSLLAQETQYF.

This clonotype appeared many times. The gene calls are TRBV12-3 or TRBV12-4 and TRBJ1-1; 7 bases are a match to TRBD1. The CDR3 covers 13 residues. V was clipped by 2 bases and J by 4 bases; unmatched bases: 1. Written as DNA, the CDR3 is TGTGCCAGCAGTTTAACAGGGGCCACTGAAGCTTTCTTT. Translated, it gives CASSLTGATEAFF.

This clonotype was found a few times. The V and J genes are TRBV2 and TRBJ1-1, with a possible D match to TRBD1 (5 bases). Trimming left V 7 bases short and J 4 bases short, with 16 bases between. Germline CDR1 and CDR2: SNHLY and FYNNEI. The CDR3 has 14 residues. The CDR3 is CASMGERMRTEAFF. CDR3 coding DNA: TGTGCCAGCATGGGGGAGAGGATGCGCACTGAAGCTTTCTTT.

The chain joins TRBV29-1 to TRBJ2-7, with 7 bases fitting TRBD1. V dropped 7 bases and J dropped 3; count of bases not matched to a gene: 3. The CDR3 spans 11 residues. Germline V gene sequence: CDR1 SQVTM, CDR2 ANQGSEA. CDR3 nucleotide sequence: TGCAGCGCCGGGACAGTCTACGAGCAGTACTTC. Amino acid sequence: CSAGTVYEQYF.

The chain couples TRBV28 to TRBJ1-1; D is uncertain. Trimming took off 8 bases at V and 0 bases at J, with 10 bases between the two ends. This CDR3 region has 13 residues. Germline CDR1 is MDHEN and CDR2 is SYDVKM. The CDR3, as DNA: TGTGCCAGCGTGGGGTTTATGAACACTGAAGCTTTCTTT. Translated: CASVGFMNTEAFF.

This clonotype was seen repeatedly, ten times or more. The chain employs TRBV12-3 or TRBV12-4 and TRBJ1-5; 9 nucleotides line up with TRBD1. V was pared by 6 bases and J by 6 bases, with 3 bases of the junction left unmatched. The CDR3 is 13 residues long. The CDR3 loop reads CASRTGGSQPQHF. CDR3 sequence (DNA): TGTGCCAGCAGGACAGGGGGTAGTCAGCCCCAGCATTTT.

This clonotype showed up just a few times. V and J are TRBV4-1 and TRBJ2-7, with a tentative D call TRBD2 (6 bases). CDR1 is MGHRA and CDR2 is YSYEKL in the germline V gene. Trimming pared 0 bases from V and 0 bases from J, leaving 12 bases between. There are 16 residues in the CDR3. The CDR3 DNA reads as TGCGCCAGCAGCCAAGATGCGGGGTTGAGCTCCTACGAGCAGTACTTC. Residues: CASSQDAGLSSYEQYF.

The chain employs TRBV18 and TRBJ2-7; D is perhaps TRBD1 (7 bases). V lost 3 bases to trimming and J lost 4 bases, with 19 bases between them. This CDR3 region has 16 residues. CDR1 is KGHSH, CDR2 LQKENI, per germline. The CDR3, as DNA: TGTGCCAGCTCACCGCCCCCAGGGGGGATGGGATACGAGCAGTACTTC. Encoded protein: CASSPPPGGMGYEQYF.

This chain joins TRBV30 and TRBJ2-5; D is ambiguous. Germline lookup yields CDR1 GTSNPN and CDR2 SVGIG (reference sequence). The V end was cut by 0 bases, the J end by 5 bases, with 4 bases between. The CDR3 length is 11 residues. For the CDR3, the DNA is TGTGCCTGGAGTGTAGGGGAGACCCAGTACTTC. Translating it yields CAWSVGETQYF.

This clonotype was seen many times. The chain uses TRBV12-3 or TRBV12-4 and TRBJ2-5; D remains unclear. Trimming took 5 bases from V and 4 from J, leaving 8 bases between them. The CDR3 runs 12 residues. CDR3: CASSIQPETQYF. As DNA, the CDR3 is TGTGCCAGCAGTATACAACCAGAGACCCAGTACTTC.

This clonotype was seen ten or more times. The CDR3 loop reads CSAQRGEQGSQPQHF. CDR3 DNA: TGCAGTGCCCAGAGGGGTGAACAGGGCTCACAGCCCCAGCATTTT. The chain carries TRBV20-1 and TRBJ1-5, with a tentative D call TRBD1 (6 bases). Per the germline V gene, CDR1 is DFQATT and CDR2 is SNEGSKA (reference sequence). With 6 bases removed from V and 7 bases from J, the gap between germline ends came to 22 bases. There are 15 residues in the CDR3.

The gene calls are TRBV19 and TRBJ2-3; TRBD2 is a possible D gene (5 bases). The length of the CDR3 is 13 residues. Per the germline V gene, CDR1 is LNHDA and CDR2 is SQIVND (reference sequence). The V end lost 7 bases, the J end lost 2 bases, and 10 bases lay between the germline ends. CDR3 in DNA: TGTGCCAGTACGGCGGGTTACACAGATACGCAGTATTTT. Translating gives CASTAGYTDTQYF.

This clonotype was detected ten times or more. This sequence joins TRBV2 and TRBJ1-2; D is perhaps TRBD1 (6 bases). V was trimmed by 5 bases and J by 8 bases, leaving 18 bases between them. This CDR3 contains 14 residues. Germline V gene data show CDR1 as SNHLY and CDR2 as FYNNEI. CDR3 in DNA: TGTGCCAGCAGTATACAGGGCCCTATTGGAGGCTACACCTTC. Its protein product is CASSIQGPIGGYTF.

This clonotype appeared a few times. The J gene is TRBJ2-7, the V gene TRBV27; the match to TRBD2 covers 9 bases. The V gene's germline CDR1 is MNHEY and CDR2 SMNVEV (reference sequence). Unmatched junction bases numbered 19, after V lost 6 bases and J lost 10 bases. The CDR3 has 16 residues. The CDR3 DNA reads TGTGCCAGCAGCTGGGCCACCGGGACTAGCACACAGGACCAGTACTTC. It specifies CASSWATGTSTQDQYF.

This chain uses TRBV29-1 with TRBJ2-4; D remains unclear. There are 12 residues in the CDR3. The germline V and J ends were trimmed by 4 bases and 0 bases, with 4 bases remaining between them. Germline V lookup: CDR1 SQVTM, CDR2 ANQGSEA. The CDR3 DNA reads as TGCAGCGTTGTGGTAGCCAAAAACATTCAGTACTTC. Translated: CSVVVAKNIQYF.

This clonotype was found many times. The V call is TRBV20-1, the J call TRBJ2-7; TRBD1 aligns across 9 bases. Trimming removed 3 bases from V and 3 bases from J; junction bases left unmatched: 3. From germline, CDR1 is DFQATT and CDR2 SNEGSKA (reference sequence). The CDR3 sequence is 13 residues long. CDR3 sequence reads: CSASRDRVYEQYF. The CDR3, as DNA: TGCAGTGCTAGCCGGGACAGGGTCTACGAGCAGTACTTC.